Included here is one T cell receptor beta chain sequence, with context. With the read ending 3 residues before the CDR3 end, the germline J gene is used to fill in that end. There are 14 residues in the CDR3. Germline values: CDR1 SEHNR, CDR2 FQNEAQ (reference sequence). The table came from immunoSEQ multiplex PCR; TCRdb's copy has only in-frame clones and leaves some out. The sample holds some 20,000 clones. The entry originates in a study of T cells in women clearing cervical HPV infection. Study at large: Controls were women whose single incident HPV16 infection cleared within 12 months without precancer or cancer.

The TCR sequence derives from a woman aged 18 to 75 with a cervical HPV16 infection that either progressed to CIN3+ or cleared (not recorded which). Sequencing input: blood buffy coat. This rearrangement joins TRBV7-9 to TRBJ1-2; TRBD1 is a possible D gene (5 bases). The DNA read from the CDR3 is TGTGCCAGCAGCTTAGCCGGGACTCAAAACATC. Translating gives CASSLAGTQNI. In full, the CDR3 reads CASSLAGTQNIYTF.